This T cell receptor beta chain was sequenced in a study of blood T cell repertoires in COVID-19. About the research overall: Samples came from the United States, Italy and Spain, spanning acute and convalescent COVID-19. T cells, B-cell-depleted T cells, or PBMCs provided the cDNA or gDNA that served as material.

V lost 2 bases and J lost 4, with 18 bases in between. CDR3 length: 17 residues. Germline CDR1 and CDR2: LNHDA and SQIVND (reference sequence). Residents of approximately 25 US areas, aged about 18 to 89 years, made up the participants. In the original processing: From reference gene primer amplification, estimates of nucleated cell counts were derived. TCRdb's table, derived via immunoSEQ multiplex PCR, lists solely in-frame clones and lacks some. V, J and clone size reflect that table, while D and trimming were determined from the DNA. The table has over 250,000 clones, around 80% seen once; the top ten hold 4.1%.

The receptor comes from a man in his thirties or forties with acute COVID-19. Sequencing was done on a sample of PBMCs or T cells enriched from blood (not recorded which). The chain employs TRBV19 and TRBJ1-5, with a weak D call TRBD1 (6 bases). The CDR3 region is CASSINRQVNLNQPQHF. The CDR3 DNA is TGTGCCAGTAGTATAAATCGACAGGTGAATCTGAATCAGCCCCAGCATTTT.